The 15 T cell receptor beta chains reported below all come from one sample, sequenced in a study of blood T cell repertoires in COVID-19. Sequenced by immunoSEQ multiplex PCR; TCRdb stores in-frame clones only, minus some. This sample has about 70,000 clones, with around 83% found just once. The sequenced sample consisted of peripheral blood. The source of these receptors is a man older than 75 with acute or convalescent COVID-19.

This clone was seen more than once but under ten times. The chain recombines TRBV9 with TRBJ1-2; D is undetermined. The CDR3 loop spans 14 amino acids. Germline assignment: CDR1 SGDLS and CDR2 YYNGEE. Trimming removed 3 bases from V and 3 bases from J, with 12 bases in between. CDR3 loop: CASSAGGGYYGYTF. The CDR3 DNA sequence: TGTGCCAGCAGCGCCGGAGGAGGATACTATGGCTACACCTTC.

J is TRBJ1-2 and V is TRBV5-1; 8 bases match TRBD1. Trimming at V came to 3 bases and at J to 4 bases, leaving 5 bases not matched to a gene. CDR3 length: 14 amino acids. Germline CDR1 SGHRS, CDR2 YFSETQ. For the CDR3, the DNA is TGCGCCAGCAGCTCACAGGGGGACCTCTATGGCTACACCTTC. Protein product: CASSSQGDLYGYTF.

This chain joins TRBV3-1 (or the pseudogene TRBV3-2) and TRBJ1-2; D remains unclear. Germline CDR1 LGHDT, CDR2 YNNKEL (reference sequence). Trimming stripped 1 base from V and 8 bases from J, with 8 bases between. This CDR3 has 12 residues. The CDR3 nucleotides are TGTGCCAGCAGCCAAGCTGGTGGCGGCTACACCTTC. This translates into CASSQAGGGYTF.

The chain is built from TRBV28 and TRBJ2-1; TRBD2 aligns across 7 bases. The CDR3 is 16 residues long. Trimming removed 5 bases from V and 5 bases from J; junction bases left unmatched: 12. Per the germline V gene, CDR1 is MDHEN and CDR2 is SYDVKM. CDR3 sequence (DNA): TGTGCCAGCAGTCCATATGAAAGCGGGAATCACAATGAGCAGTTCTTC. Translated, it gives CASSPYESGNHNEQFF.

The rearrangement links TRBV14 to TRBJ2-7; TRBD2 matches at 9 bases. The CDR3 is made up of 17 amino acids. Germline trimming cut 4 bases from V and 3 bases from J; bases unmatched to any gene: 13. Germline V lookup: CDR1 SGHDN, CDR2 FVKESK. The CDR3 DNA follows: TGTGCCAGCAGCCTAAAAACTTCCGCGACTAGCGGCTACGAGCAGTACTTC. Protein product: CASSLKTSATSGYEQYF.

This clone was recorded a few times. V is TRBV5-4 and J is TRBJ2-5; the D gene is possibly TRBD2 (6 bases). CDR3 length: 14 residues. The V and J ends lost 0 bases and 2 bases respectively, with 8 bases between them. Per the germline V gene, CDR1 is SGHNT and CDR2 is YYREEE (reference sequence). The CDR3 nucleotides read TGTGCCAGCAGCTTGGCCGGGACTCAAGAGACCCAGTACTTC. It encodes CASSLAGTQETQYF.

This chain uses TRBV2 with TRBJ2-2; a possible D gene is TRBD2 (5 bases). Germline V gives CDR1 SNHLY, CDR2 FYNNEI. V was pared by 3 bases and J by 4 bases, with 12 bases between. The CDR3 has 15 amino acids. CDR3 sequence: CASSEVPAGTGELFF. As DNA, the CDR3 is TGTGCCAGCAGTGAGGTTCCCGCGGGCACCGGGGAGCTGTTTTTT. Using reference TRBV2 and TRBJ2-2 for the parts outside the CDR3, the full variable domain is EPEVTQTPSHQVTQMGQEVILRCVPISNHLYFYWYRQILGQKVEFLVSFYNNEISEKSEIFDDQFSVERPDGSNFTLKIRSTKLEDSAMYFCASSEVPAGTGELFFGEGSRLTVL.

The gene calls are TRBV28 and TRBJ2-5; weak D call: TRBD2 (5 bases). The CDR3 runs to 13 residues. The germline V and J ends were trimmed by 7 bases and 3 bases, with 12 bases remaining between them. Germline CDR1 is MDHEN and CDR2 is SYDVKM. The CDR3 DNA reads TGTGCCAGCAACCCTGCCGGGAAAGAGACCCAGTACTTC. Translation gives CASNPAGKETQYF. Based on the CDR3 plus reference TRBV28 and TRBJ2-5, the full variable domain is DVKVTQSSRYLVKRTGEKVFLECVQDMDHENMFWYRQDPGLGLRLIYFSYDVKMKEKGDIPEGYSVSREKKERFSLILESASTNQTSMYLCASNPAGKETQYFGPGTRLLVL.

This rearrangement joins TRBV12-3 or TRBV12-4 to TRBJ1-2; the match to TRBD1 covers 8 bases. This CDR3 is 13 amino acids long. Unmatched junction bases numbered 9, after V lost 10 bases and J lost 5 bases. This chain's CDR3 is CATRNRGFYGYTF. CDR3 in DNA: TGTGCCACCCGAAACAGGGGGTTTTATGGCTACACCTTC.

The genes are TRBV10-3 and TRBJ1-6; no definite D call. Germline V gene lookup returns CDR1 ENHRY and CDR2 SYGVKD. Trimming stripped 3 bases from V and 4 bases from J, with 4 bases between. This CDR3 spans 13 amino acids. The CDR3 nucleotides read TGTGCCATCAGTGAACAGTATAATTCACCCCTCCACTTT. Residues: CAISEQYNSPLHF.

V is TRBV5-6 and J is TRBJ1-2; tentatively, D is TRBD1 (5 bases). Between the trimmed V and J ends, which lost 1 base and 5 bases, there was a span of 12 bases. Germline-derived CDR1 and CDR2 are SGHDT and YYEEEE. The CDR3 has 14 residues. CDR3 coding DNA: TGTGCCAGCAGCTTGTCGGTCGGGGGGTATGGCTACACCTTC. Amino acids: CASSLSVGGYGYTF.

In its sample, this clone was seen a few times. This rearrangement joins TRBV7-2 to TRBJ2-7; D is unresolved. Trimming pared 1 base from V and 6 bases from J, leaving 7 bases between. CDR3 length: 12 residues. Germline V gene sequence: CDR1 SGHTA, CDR2 FQGNSA. The CDR3 nucleotides read TGTGCCAGCAGCTTAGAACTGAGCGAGCAGTACTTC. It codes for CASSLELSEQYF.

The chain uses TRBV7-2 and TRBJ2-3; 9 bases map to TRBD1. The germline gives CDR1 SGHTA, CDR2 FQGNSA. The trim removed 3 bases at V and 5 bases at J, leaving 3 bases unmatched. The CDR3 runs 14 residues. The CDR3 here is CASSLGQGIDTQYF. The CDR3 region has the DNA TGTGCCAGCAGCTTGGGACAGGGTATAGATACGCAGTATTTT.

The CDR3 here is CASSRDRNEKLFF. For the CDR3, the DNA is TGTGCCAGCAGCCGGGACAGGAACGAAAAACTGTTTTTT. The chain joins TRBV21-1 to TRBJ1-4; no DNA check was done on the table's D call, TRBD1. TRBV21-1 constitutes a pseudogene. This CDR3 is built from 13 residues.

DNA for the CDR3: TGCGCCAGCAGCTACGACTCCGAACACCTCTACGAGCAGTACTTC. Amino acids: CASSYDSEHLYEQYF. V is TRBV5-1 and J is TRBJ2-7; D remains ambiguous. V lost 3 bases and J lost 3, with 16 bases in between. The length of the CDR3 is 15 residues. Germline values: CDR1 SGHRS, CDR2 YFSETQ.